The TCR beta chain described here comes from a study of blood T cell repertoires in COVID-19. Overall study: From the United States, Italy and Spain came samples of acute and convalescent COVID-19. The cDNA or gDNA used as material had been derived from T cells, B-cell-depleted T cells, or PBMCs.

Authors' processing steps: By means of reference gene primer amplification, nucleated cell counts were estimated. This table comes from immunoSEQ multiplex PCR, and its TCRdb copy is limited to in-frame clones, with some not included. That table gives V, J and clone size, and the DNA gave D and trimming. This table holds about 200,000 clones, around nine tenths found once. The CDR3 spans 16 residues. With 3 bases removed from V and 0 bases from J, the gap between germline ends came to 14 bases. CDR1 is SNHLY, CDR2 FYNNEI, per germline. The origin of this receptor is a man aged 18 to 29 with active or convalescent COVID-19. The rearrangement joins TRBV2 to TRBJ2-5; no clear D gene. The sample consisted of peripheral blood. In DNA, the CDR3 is TGTGCCAGCAGTGATTCGAGCAATGTGTACCAAGAGACCCAGTACTTC. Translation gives CASSDSSNVYQETQYF.